Listed below are T cell receptor beta chains from one sample, sequenced in a study of shared clonotypes between healthy human individuals. Only in-frame clones appear in the TCRdb table, and some are missing; sequencing was by immunoSEQ multiplex PCR. The sample comprises millions of clones, roughly 94% of which are singletons, and approximately 0.13% rests with the top ten. Sequenced input: naive CD4+ T cells sorted from blood. Receptors were obtained from a man between 18 and 35 years old in good health. CDR3s include the opening cysteine and the closing phenylalanine or tryptophan. D genes are given only for firm matches. Clone size is given for some rows only: seen once, a few or many times, or a class if the clone is expanded.

v_gene,d_gene,j_gene,abundance,CDR3nt,CDR3aa
TRBV27,-,TRBJ2-2,once,TGTGCCAGCAGTCCGGGACGGGTGGCCGGGGAGCTGTTTTTT,CASSPGRVAGELFF
TRBV7-2,-,TRBJ1-4,once,TGTGCCAGCAGCCCCCCGGTTGGCATGGGTGAAAAACTGTTTTTT,CASSPPVGMGEKLFF
TRBV11-2,-,TRBJ2-5,-,TGTGCCAGCAGCTTAGGACAGTTTTACCAAGAGACCCAGTACTTC,CASSLGQFYQETQYF
TRBV5-6,TRBD1,TRBJ1-5,-,TGTGCCAGCAGCCGCCACCGGGACAGACACAATCAGCCCCAGCATTTT,CASSRHRDRHNQPQHF
TRBV5-4,TRBD1,TRBJ2-1,-,TGTGCCAGCACCCCCCTTGGACAGGCCCTCTACAATGAGCAGTTCTTC,CASTPLGQALYNEQFF
TRBV2,-,TRBJ1-6,-,TGTGCCAGCAGTGAACCCGACACAAATTCACCCCTCCACTTT,CASSEPDTNSPLHF
TRBV18,TRBD1,TRBJ2-7,-,TGTGCCAGCTCACCCGCGGGACAGGGCTCCTACGAGCAGTACTTC,CASSPAGQGSYEQYF
TRBV30,TRBD1,TRBJ1-4,-,TGTGCCTGGTTACCGAGGACCGGGACAGGGGTGAATAGGGTCCATGAAAAACTGTTTTTT,CAWLPRTGTGVNRVHEKLFF
TRBV30,-,TRBJ1-4,once,TGTGCCTGGAGTGGGGCTAGAAATGAAAAACTGTTTTTT,CAWSGARNEKLFF
TRBV2,-,TRBJ1-6,-,TGTGCCAGCAGTGAATGGGGCAGGGATTCACCCCTCCACTTT,CASSEWGRDSPLHF